The clone carrying this T cell receptor beta chain is a singleton in its sample. Germline CDR1 reads SGHRS; CDR2 reads YFSETQ. The CDR3 has 15 residues. Deletions cut 4 bases from V and 4 bases from J, with 14 bases between. This sample is drawn from a study of radiation and T cells in renal cell carcinoma. Measured with immunoSEQ multiplex PCR; TCRdb has only the in-frame clones, and not every one. Of some 140,000 clones detected, roughly 88% appear once; the ten largest clones hold about 11%. The time point denotes: baseline pretreatment blood. Indicated treatment: 15 Gy SBRT to primary tumor, nephrectomy 4 weeks later. Serial blood draws occurred at baseline and 2 and 4 weeks post-SBRT. This renal cell carcinoma was of the clear cell type.

This TCR came from a woman in her forties or fifties with renal cell carcinoma. Sequencing was performed on blood, taken from a patient whose treatment included radiotherapy and nephrectomy. The chain couples TRBV5-1 to TRBJ2-2; either TRBD1 or TRBD2 may supply D (5 bases each). CDR3 region: CASSLGVGGTGELFF. CDR3 sequence (DNA): TGCGCCAGCAGCCTGGGAGTTGGGGGCACCGGGGAGCTGTTTTTT.